A selection of T cell receptor beta chains follows, all from one sample in a study of blood T cell repertoires in COVID-19. Clones were read by immunoSEQ multiplex PCR, and TCRdb kept only the in-frame ones, dropping some. Of 140,000 or so clones listed, more than 70% are singletons. The sequencing input was peripheral blood. The receptor source for this set is a human donor in a cohort sampled during active COVID-19. CDR3s include the opening cysteine and the closing phenylalanine or tryptophan. Fields, in order: V gene, clone size, D gene, J gene, CDR3 length, CDR3 DNA, CDR3 protein. A D gene is named only where the DNA matches it firmly. Only some rows state a clone size, as once, few, many or a class for expanded clones.

TRBV20-1	.	.	TRBJ2-5	11	TGCAGTGCCAGCCCAGGGGAGACCCAGTACTTC	CSASPGETQYF
TRBV18	.	TRBD1	TRBJ2-7	14	TGTGCCAGCTCCCCCGGGACAGGGTTGATCGAGCAGTACTTC	CASSPGTGLIEQYF
TRBV11-2	.	.	TRBJ2-1	15	TGTGCCAGCAGCTTACGGCTAGTTTCTTACAATGAGCAGTTCTTC	CASSLRLVSYNEQFF
TRBV5-4	.	.	TRBJ2-3	13	TGTGCCAGCAGCTCCTCTAGCGCAGATACGCAGTATTTT	CASSSSSADTQYF
TRBV5-1	.	.	TRBJ2-1	15	TGCGCCAGCAGCTCGAACTCAGGCTCCTACAATGAGCAGTTCTTC	CASSSNSGSYNEQFF
TRBV5-1	.	TRBD1	TRBJ2-1	15	TGCGCCAGCAGCCCGACCGGGACAGGGACCAATGAGCAGTTCTTC	CASSPTGTGTNEQFF
TRBV5-1	.	TRBD1	TRBJ2-3	16	TGCGCCAGCAGCTCGATACCGGGACAGGAGAGGGATACGCAGTATTTT	CASSSIPGQERDTQYF
TRBV5-6	.	.	TRBJ1-3	14	TGTGCCAGCAGCGCCCCAGGGTCTGGAAACACCATATATTTT	CASSAPGSGNTIYF
TRBV14	.	.	TRBJ1-6	13	TGTGCCAGCAGTGGACAGTATAATTCACCCCTCCACTTT	CASSGQYNSPLHF
TRBV3-1/TRBV3-2	.	.	TRBJ2-1	13	TGTGCCAGCAGCCAGACGCAGGGGGGACAAGGGTTCTTC	CASSQTQGGQGFF
TRBV11-2	once	.	TRBJ1-2	14	TGTGCCAGCAGCTTAGATGGAGGGAACTATGGCTACACCTTC	CASSLDGGNYGYTF
TRBV6-1	.	TRBD1	TRBJ2-5	15	TGTGCCAGCAGTGAAGTTGGCAGGGGGTGGGAGACCCAGTACTTC	CASSEVGRGWETQYF
TRBV7-9	.	.	TRBJ2-3	15	TGTGCCAGCAGCTCCCCCCCGTACAGGGCAGATACGCAGTATTTT	CASSSPPYRADTQYF
TRBV9	few	TRBD1	TRBJ1-2	13	TGTGCCAGCACCCGGGGGACAGGGAGTCGCTACACCTTC	CASTRGTGSRYTF
TRBV9	.	TRBD2	TRBJ2-3	16	TGTGCCAGCAGCGTCGGGGCGGGGGGGATCACAGATACGCAGTATTTT	CASSVGAGGITDTQYF
TRBV28	.	.	TRBJ1-6	16	TGTGCCAGCAGAGTTCCTGGGAGGGCCTATAATTCACCCCTCCACTTT	CASRVPGRAYNSPLHF
TRBV7-9	.	.	TRBJ2-3	14	TGTGCCAGCAGCTTAGACAGGTTCCAAGATACGCAGTATTTT	CASSLDRFQDTQYF
TRBV5-8	.	.	TRBJ1-2	17	TGTGCCAGCAGCTTGGCCTCTCGGCCAGTTGGGGGCTCTGGCTACACCTTC	CASSLASRPVGGSGYTF
TRBV5-5	once	.	TRBJ2-7	11	TGTGCCAGCAGCTTGTTAGAAGAGCAGTACTTC	CASSLLEEQYF
TRBV7-2	.	TRBD1	TRBJ2-3	15	TGTGCCAGCAGCCCCACAGGGGCAAACACAGATACGCAGTATTTT	CASSPTGANTDTQYF
TRBV6-2/TRBV6-3	.	.	TRBJ1-1	15	TGTGCCAGCAGCCGACCCGGAGGAGGGGAAGGGGTAGCTTTCTTT	CASSRPGGGEGVAFF
TRBV4-3	.	TRBD1	TRBJ1-2	16	TGCGCCAGCAGCCAAGATCGGGGACAGGGGGCCGGTGGCTACACCTTC	CASSQDRGQGAGGYTF
TRBV7-9	.	.	TRBJ2-7	15	TGTGCCAGCAGCTTAGGCTCCGGACATGACTACGAGCAGTACTTC	CASSLGSGHDYEQYF
TRBV27	.	TRBD1	TRBJ1-5	17	TGTGCCAGCAGTTTACCCCGGACAGGGGAAGGCAATCAGCCCCAGCATTTT	CASSLPRTGEGNQPQHF
TRBV5-1	.	TRBD2	TRBJ2-5	15	TGCGCCAGCAGCTTGGCTGGGACGGGAGGGGAGACCCAGTACTTC	CASSLAGTGGETQYF
TRBV19	.	TRBD1	TRBJ1-2	15	TGTGCCAGTCTCCAAGACAGGGCAAGAAAAGGTGGCTACACCTTC	CASLQDRARKGGYTF
TRBV11-3	once	.	TRBJ2-2	14	TGTGCCAGCAGCTTGAGGACAAACACCGGGGAGCTGTTTTTT	CASSLRTNTGELFF
TRBV6-2/TRBV6-3	.	.	TRBJ1-5	12	TGTGCCAGCAGTTATAGAGATCAGCCCCAGCATTTT	CASSYRDQPQHF